The clone carrying this T cell receptor beta chain was seen ten or more times. Antigen unknown. Per the germline V gene, CDR1 is ENHRY and CDR2 is SYGVKD. The V and J ends lost 6 bases and 1 base respectively, with 12 bases between them. The CDR3 has 14 amino acids. Preparing the TCRbeta library involved the use of unique molecular identifiers. MiXCR was run by TCRdb on the PCR reads, yielding one entry per CDR3 protein. The sample records about 27,000 distinct CDR3 sequences, about 6.2% being singletons. These data belong to a study of T-cell reconstitution after alpha-beta-depleted transplantation in children. The study's findings and limits: One year after transplant, T-cell counts and diversity came mostly from newly produced T cells. Reportedly, roughly two months post-transplant, alpha-beta T cells arose from several hundred expanded graft clones.

The source was PBMCs, mostly from graft donor cells, collected 180 days after TCRalphabeta/CD19-depleted stem cell transplant. This receptor was obtained from a male patient younger than 18 who had a stem cell transplant for acute myeloid leukemia, so the T cells may come from the graft donor. V and J are TRBV10-3 and TRBJ1-1, with a possible D match to TRBD1 (6 bases). CDR3 residues: CAISEQGRNTEAFF. CDR3 DNA: TGTGCCATCAGCGAACAGGGTCGGAACACTGAAGCTTTCTTT.